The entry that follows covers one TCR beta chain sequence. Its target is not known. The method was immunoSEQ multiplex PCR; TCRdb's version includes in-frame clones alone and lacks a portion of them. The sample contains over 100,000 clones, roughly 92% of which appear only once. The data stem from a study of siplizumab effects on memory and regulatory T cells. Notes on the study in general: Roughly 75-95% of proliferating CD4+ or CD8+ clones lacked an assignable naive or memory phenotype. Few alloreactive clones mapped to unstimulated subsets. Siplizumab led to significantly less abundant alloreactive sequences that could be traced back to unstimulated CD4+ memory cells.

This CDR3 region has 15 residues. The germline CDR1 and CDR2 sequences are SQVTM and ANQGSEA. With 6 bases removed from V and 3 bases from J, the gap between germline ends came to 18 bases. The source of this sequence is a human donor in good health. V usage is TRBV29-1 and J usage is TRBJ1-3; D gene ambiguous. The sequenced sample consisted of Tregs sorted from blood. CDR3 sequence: CSVSGVAGSGNTIYF. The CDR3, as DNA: TGCAGCGTCTCCGGGGTTGCGGGTAGTGGAAACACCATATATTTT.